This T cell receptor beta chain came from a study of vaccination effects on CD4 cells after COVID-19. Data came from immunoSEQ multiplex PCR; TCRdb stores just in-frame clones and leaves some out. This sample yields tens of thousands of clones, of which roughly 80% are seen a single time; roughly 2% belongs to the top ten. Following a roughly 11-day culture, CD4+ T cells were purified. V was clipped by 1 base and J by 5 bases, with 5 bases between them. Germline CDR1 is SGHVS and CDR2 is FNYEAQ. The CDR3 spans 12 residues. For this clone: Its antigen is not identified.

This receptor was obtained from a human donor who received a COVID-19 vaccine. The chain has TRBV7-6 and TRBJ2-5; the D is unclear. This specimen consisted of CD4+ T cells from PBMCs cultured without peptide, obtained before COVID-19 vaccination. CDR3 residues: CASSLGQETQYF. The CDR3 nucleotides read TGTGCCAGCAGCTTAGGCCAGGAGACCCAGTACTTC.